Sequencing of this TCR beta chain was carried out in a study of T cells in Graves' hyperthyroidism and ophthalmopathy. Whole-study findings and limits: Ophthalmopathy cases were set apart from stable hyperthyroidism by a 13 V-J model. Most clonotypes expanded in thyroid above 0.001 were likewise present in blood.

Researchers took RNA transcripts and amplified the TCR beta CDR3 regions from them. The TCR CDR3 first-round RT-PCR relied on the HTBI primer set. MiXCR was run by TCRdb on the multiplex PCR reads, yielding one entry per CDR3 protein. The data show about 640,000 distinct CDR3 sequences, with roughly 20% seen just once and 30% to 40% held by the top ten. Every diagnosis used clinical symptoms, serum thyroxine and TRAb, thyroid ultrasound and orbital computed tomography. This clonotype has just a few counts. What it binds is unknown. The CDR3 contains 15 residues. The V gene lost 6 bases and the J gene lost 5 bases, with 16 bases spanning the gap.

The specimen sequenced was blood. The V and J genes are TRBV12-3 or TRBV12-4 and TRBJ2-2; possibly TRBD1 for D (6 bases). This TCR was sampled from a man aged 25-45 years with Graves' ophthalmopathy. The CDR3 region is CASRFPGTKTGELFF. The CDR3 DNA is TGTGCCAGCAGGTTCCCCGGGACAAAAACCGGGGAGCTGTTTTTT.